The rows below give T cell receptor beta chains drawn from one sample of a study of blood T cell repertoires in COVID-19. TCRdb keeps only in-frame clones here, not all; method: immunoSEQ multiplex PCR. The sample records around 38,000 clones, nearly 90% being singletons. Specimen: peripheral blood. These receptors were taken from a man aged 55 to 70 with COVID-19, enrolled during active disease. Each CDR3 is given with its conserved first and last residue. D genes are given only for firm matches. A row's size may be missing; if present it is once, few, many or a size class.

v_call: TRBV28; j_call: TRBJ1-1; d_call: .; clone_size: few; cdr3_nt: TGTGCCAGCAGTCACAGGGTGGGGAACACTGAAGCTTTCTTT; cdr3_aa: CASSHRVGNTEAFF
v_call: TRBV30; j_call: TRBJ2-1; d_call: .; clone_size: .; cdr3_nt: TGTGCCTGGAGTGACTCCGGGACTCCGCTCAATGAGCAGTTCTTC; cdr3_aa: CAWSDSGTPLNEQFF
v_call: TRBV11-3; j_call: TRBJ2-7; d_call: .; clone_size: .; cdr3_nt: TGTGCCAGCAGCTTAGCTCCGGGACACCTATACGAGCAGTACTTC; cdr3_aa: CASSLAPGHLYEQYF
v_call: TRBV19; j_call: TRBJ2-7; d_call: TRBD2; clone_size: .; cdr3_nt: TGTGCCAGTAGTGTGCAGGGAGGGCCCTACGAGCAGTACTTC; cdr3_aa: CASSVQGGPYEQYF
v_call: TRBV25-1; j_call: TRBJ2-7; d_call: TRBD2; clone_size: .; cdr3_nt: TGTGCCAGCAGTGAGTCAACGAGCGGGAGCGAGCAGTACTTC; cdr3_aa: CASSESTSGSEQYF
v_call: TRBV25-1; j_call: TRBJ1-2; d_call: .; clone_size: .; cdr3_nt: TGTGCCAGCAGTGATCCAGATTATGGCTACACCTTC; cdr3_aa: CASSDPDYGYTF
v_call: TRBV30; j_call: TRBJ2-5; d_call: TRBD2; clone_size: .; cdr3_nt: TGTGCCTGGAGAGATGCGGGAGGACCCCAAGAGACCCAGTACTTC; cdr3_aa: CAWRDAGGPQETQYF
v_call: TRBV6-2/TRBV6-3; j_call: TRBJ1-5; d_call: .; clone_size: .; cdr3_nt: TGTGCCAGCAGTTCGGTGTCAAGAAATCAGCCCCAGCATTTT; cdr3_aa: CASSSVSRNQPQHF
v_call: TRBV30; j_call: TRBJ2-7; d_call: .; clone_size: once; cdr3_nt: TGTGCCTGGAGTAGGGGGAGGGCCGACGAGCAGTACTTC; cdr3_aa: CAWSRGRADEQYF
v_call: TRBV5-4; j_call: TRBJ2-5; d_call: TRBD1; clone_size: .; cdr3_nt: TGTGCCAGCAGCCCCGGGACAGGGGAAATCGGTCGGCAAGAGACCCAGTACTTC; cdr3_aa: CASSPGTGEIGRQETQYF
v_call: TRBV28; j_call: TRBJ2-3; d_call: .; clone_size: .; cdr3_nt: TGTGCCAGCAGTTTCGCTAGCCGGGACACAGATACGCAGTATTTT; cdr3_aa: CASSFASRDTDTQYF
v_call: TRBV5-1; j_call: TRBJ2-7; d_call: .; clone_size: .; cdr3_nt: TGCGCCAGCAGCTTGGGGACCACAGGGATCAAGCAGTACTTC; cdr3_aa: CASSLGTTGIKQYF
v_call: TRBV11-3; j_call: TRBJ2-1; d_call: TRBD1; clone_size: .; cdr3_nt: TGTGCCAGCAGCCTGGGACAGGGGACGAACAATGAGCAGTTCTTC; cdr3_aa: CASSLGQGTNNEQFF
v_call: TRBV5-4; j_call: TRBJ2-2; d_call: TRBD1; clone_size: .; cdr3_nt: TGTGCCAGCAGCAAAGACAGGGCCGGCGGGGAGCTGTTTTTT; cdr3_aa: CASSKDRAGGELFF
v_call: TRBV11-3; j_call: TRBJ1-3; d_call: .; clone_size: .; cdr3_nt: TGTGCCAGCCGCGGACATTTCTCCATATATTTT; cdr3_aa: CASRGHFSIYF
v_call: TRBV28; j_call: TRBJ1-2; d_call: .; clone_size: few; cdr3_nt: TGTGCCAGCAGTTACCCGAGGGGGTATGGCTACACCTTC; cdr3_aa: CASSYPRGYGYTF
v_call: TRBV11-2; j_call: TRBJ2-7; d_call: TRBD2; clone_size: .; cdr3_nt: TGTGCCAGCAGTTATCGGGCTAGCGGGAGTCACAAACAAGGCTACGAGCAGTACTTC; cdr3_aa: CASSYRASGSHKQGYEQYF
v_call: TRBV7-9; j_call: TRBJ1-5; d_call: .; clone_size: .; cdr3_nt: TGTGCCAGCAGCCGGGACATTTCAGGGCAGCCCCAGCATTTT; cdr3_aa: CASSRDISGQPQHF
v_call: TRBV27; j_call: TRBJ2-7; d_call: TRBD2; clone_size: .; cdr3_nt: TGTGCCAGCAGTTCCCGGGAGGAGGCGGCCTACGAGCAGTACTTC; cdr3_aa: CASSSREEAAYEQYF
v_call: TRBV5-6; j_call: TRBJ1-5; d_call: TRBD1; clone_size: .; cdr3_nt: TGTGCCAGCAGCTCAGGGGGCCAGGATCAGCCCCAGCATTTT; cdr3_aa: CASSSGGQDQPQHF
v_call: TRBV5-1; j_call: TRBJ1-4; d_call: .; clone_size: .; cdr3_nt: TGCGCCAGCAGCCCGAAGGTGCGGTTCCGTAATGAAAAACTGTTTTTT; cdr3_aa: CASSPKVRFRNEKLFF
v_call: TRBV6-4; j_call: TRBJ2-3; d_call: TRBD1; clone_size: .; cdr3_nt: TGTGCCAGCAGTGCGAACAGGGGTAGCACAGATACGCAGTATTTT; cdr3_aa: CASSANRGSTDTQYF
v_call: TRBV14; j_call: TRBJ1-6; d_call: .; clone_size: .; cdr3_nt: TGTGCCAGCAGCCAAGGGGGGCCCGGGGTCGACTCACCCCTCCACTTT; cdr3_aa: CASSQGGPGVDSPLHF
v_call: TRBV7-8; j_call: TRBJ2-3; d_call: .; clone_size: .; cdr3_nt: TGTGCCAGCAGCCCGATAATAGGGGTAGACACAGATACGCAGTATTTT; cdr3_aa: CASSPIIGVDTDTQYF
v_call: TRBV6-5; j_call: TRBJ1-2; d_call: .; clone_size: .; cdr3_nt: TGTGCCAGCAGGGTCCAGCGAGCTAACTATGGCTACACCTTC; cdr3_aa: CASRVQRANYGYTF
v_call: TRBV5-4; j_call: TRBJ2-1; d_call: .; clone_size: .; cdr3_nt: TGTGCCAGCAGCTGGGGAGGGGGAGGGATTGAGCACAATGAGCAGTTCTTC; cdr3_aa: CASSWGGGGIEHNEQFF
v_call: TRBV10-1; j_call: TRBJ1-1; d_call: .; clone_size: .; cdr3_nt: TGCGCCACCCAAGAGGGGAACACTGAAGCTTTCTTT; cdr3_aa: CATQEGNTEAFF
v_call: TRBV10-3; j_call: TRBJ2-7; d_call: TRBD1; clone_size: .; cdr3_nt: TGTGCCATCAGGCCCGGGACAGGGTCGGGGGAGCAGTACTTC; cdr3_aa: CAIRPGTGSGEQYF
v_call: TRBV5-4; j_call: TRBJ2-7; d_call: TRBD1; clone_size: .; cdr3_nt: TGTGCCAGCAGCGGGGGGGACTCCGGGACAGGGACCTCCTACGAGCAGTACTTC; cdr3_aa: CASSGGDSGTGTSYEQYF
v_call: TRBV11-2; j_call: TRBJ1-2; d_call: .; clone_size: few; cdr3_nt: TGTGCCAGCAGCTTAGCAGGGGCTCTAGGCTACACCTTC; cdr3_aa: CASSLAGALGYTF
v_call: TRBV19; j_call: TRBJ1-5; d_call: .; clone_size: .; cdr3_nt: TGTGCCAGTAGTATAAGTTACAGCGGCAGGCCCCAGCATTTT; cdr3_aa: CASSISYSGRPQHF
v_call: TRBV15; j_call: TRBJ2-7; d_call: .; clone_size: once; cdr3_nt: TGTGCCACCAGTCAGGAGGTGGGCGAGCAGTACTTC; cdr3_aa: CATSQEVGEQYF
v_call: TRBV28; j_call: TRBJ1-1; d_call: .; clone_size: .; cdr3_nt: TGTGCCAGCAGTGGCCCTAAGACAGGGAACACTGAAGCTTTCTTT; cdr3_aa: CASSGPKTGNTEAFF
v_call: TRBV27; j_call: TRBJ1-5; d_call: .; clone_size: .; cdr3_nt: TGTGCCAGCAGTCAGGGAGGTCAGCCCCAGCATTTT; cdr3_aa: CASSQGGQPQHF
v_call: TRBV6-5; j_call: TRBJ2-5; d_call: TRBD1; clone_size: .; cdr3_nt: TGTGCCAGCAGTTACTACAGGGGAGAGACCCAGTACTTC; cdr3_aa: CASSYYRGETQYF
v_call: TRBV18; j_call: TRBJ2-1; d_call: .; clone_size: .; cdr3_nt: TGTGCCAGCTCACCGCGGCAGGGCCATGAGCAGTTCTTC; cdr3_aa: CASSPRQGHEQFF
v_call: TRBV6-2/TRBV6-3; j_call: TRBJ2-1; d_call: .; clone_size: once; cdr3_nt: TGTGCCAGCAGTCCCGACAGCAATGAGCAGTTCTTC; cdr3_aa: CASSPDSNEQFF
v_call: TRBV5-8; j_call: TRBJ2-3; d_call: .; clone_size: few; cdr3_nt: TGTGCCAGCAGCTCCGGTGTGGGCCACACAGATACGCAGTATTTT; cdr3_aa: CASSSGVGHTDTQYF
v_call: TRBV18; j_call: TRBJ1-2; d_call: TRBD1; clone_size: .; cdr3_nt: TGTGCCAGCTCACCTCGGGACAGGGATTCGGCTGGCTACACCTTC; cdr3_aa: CASSPRDRDSAGYTF
v_call: TRBV5-6; j_call: TRBJ2-2; d_call: TRBD1; clone_size: .; cdr3_nt: TGTGCCAGCAGCCTGGGACAGTCGAACACCGGGGAGCTGTTTTTT; cdr3_aa: CASSLGQSNTGELFF
v_call: TRBV18; j_call: TRBJ2-5; d_call: .; clone_size: once; cdr3_nt: TGTGCCAGCTCACCGACAGTCCAAGAGACCCAGTACTTC; cdr3_aa: CASSPTVQETQYF
v_call: TRBV19; j_call: TRBJ2-3; d_call: TRBD2; clone_size: .; cdr3_nt: TGTGCCAGTAGTAGTCCACTTCGCGGGAGTGGCACAGATACGCAGTATTTT; cdr3_aa: CASSSPLRGSGTDTQYF
v_call: TRBV12-5; j_call: TRBJ2-5; d_call: TRBD2; clone_size: once; cdr3_nt: TGTGCTAGTGGTTTGGTGGCTAGCGGCTGGGAGACCCAGTACTTC; cdr3_aa: CASGLVASGWETQYF
v_call: TRBV19; j_call: TRBJ1-5; d_call: TRBD1; clone_size: .; cdr3_nt: TGTGCCAGTATAGCGCGACAGGGGGAAAGCAATCAGCCCCAGCATTTT; cdr3_aa: CASIARQGESNQPQHF
v_call: TRBV10-3; j_call: TRBJ1-1; d_call: TRBD1; clone_size: .; cdr3_nt: TGTGCCATCAGACTGACAGGGGATAACGCTGAAGCTTTCTTT; cdr3_aa: CAIRLTGDNAEAFF